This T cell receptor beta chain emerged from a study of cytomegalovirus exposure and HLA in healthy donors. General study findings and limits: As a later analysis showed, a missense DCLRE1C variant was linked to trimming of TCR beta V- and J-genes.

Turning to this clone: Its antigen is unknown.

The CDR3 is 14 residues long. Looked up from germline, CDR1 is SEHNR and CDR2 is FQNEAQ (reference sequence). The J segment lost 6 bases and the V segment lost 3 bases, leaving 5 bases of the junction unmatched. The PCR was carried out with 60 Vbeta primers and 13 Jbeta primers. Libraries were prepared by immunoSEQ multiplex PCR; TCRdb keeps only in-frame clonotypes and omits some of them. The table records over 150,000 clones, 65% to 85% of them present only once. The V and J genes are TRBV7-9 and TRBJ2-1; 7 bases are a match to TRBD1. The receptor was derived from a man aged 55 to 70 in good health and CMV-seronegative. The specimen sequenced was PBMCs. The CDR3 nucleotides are TGTGCCAGCAGCTTGGGGACAGCGATCAATGAGCAGTTCTTC. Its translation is CASSLGTAINEQFF.